These 11 T cell receptor beta chains were sequenced from one sample in a study of blood T cell repertoires in COVID-19. The table came from immunoSEQ multiplex PCR; TCRdb's copy has only in-frame clones and leaves some out. This sample has some 200,000 clones; around 88% occur once, and the top ten carry 1.5%. Sequenced: peripheral blood. Receptors originate from a man between 18 and 35 years old with active or convalescent COVID-19.

The genes are TRBV3-1 (or the pseudogene TRBV3-2) and TRBJ1-4; D perhaps matches TRBD1 (6 bases). Trimming took off 0 bases at V and 10 bases at J, with 30 bases between the two ends. Germline CDR1 and CDR2: LGHDT and YNNKEL (reference sequence). This CDR3 is 20 amino acids long. CDR3 DNA: TGTGCCAGCAGCCAAGATCGACGGAGTGGGGGCGGGGGAGAAAGTGGAAAACTGTTTTTT. Protein product: CASSQDRRSGGGGESGKLFF.

The chain recombines TRBV27 with TRBJ1-1, with no clear D. The CDR3 extends over 13 amino acids. Per germline, CDR1 MNHEY and CDR2 SMNVEV (reference sequence). Trimming shortened V by 2 bases and J by 7 bases, and 11 bases separated the two germline ends. CDR3 DNA sequence: TGTGCCAGCAGTTTAATACACACCAGTGAAGCTTTCTTT. Its translation is CASSLIHTSEAFF.

This chain links TRBV9 with TRBJ2-3; TRBD2 matches 7 bases. The CDR3 extends over 16 amino acids. V shed 3 bases and J 0 bases; nucleotides not matched to a gene: 7. The V gene's germline CDR1 is SGDLS and CDR2 YYNGEE. This CDR3 reads CASSETGGPSTDTQYF. CDR3 coding DNA: TGTGCCAGCAGCGAGACGGGGGGACCTAGCACAGATACGCAGTATTTT.

The chain links TRBV30 to TRBJ1-1; a weak D match, TRBD1 (5 bases). Germline lookup yields CDR1 GTSNPN and CDR2 SVGIG (reference sequence). Trimming took off 5 bases at V and 6 bases at J, with 16 bases between the two ends. CDR3 size: 13 residues. CDR3 nucleotide sequence: TGTGCCTGGGGATCGAGACGGGACTCTGAAGCTTTCTTT. Translated, it gives CAWGSRRDSEAFF.

The chain links TRBV4-3 to TRBJ2-5; D may be TRBD2 (7 bases). Trimming took 0 bases from V and 5 from J, leaving 13 bases between them. Germline V gene lookup returns CDR1 LGHNA and CDR2 YSLEER. This CDR3 is 15 amino acids long. CDR3 DNA: TGCGCCAGCAGCCAAGAGACGGGGGGCACGGAGACCCAGTACTTC. Its translation: CASSQETGGTETQYF.

The gene calls are TRBV5-8 and TRBJ2-1; D is unresolved. V was cut by 7 bases and J by 1 base, with 24 bases left in between. CDR3 length equals 18 residues. Per germline, CDR1 SGHTS and CDR2 YDEGEE. The DNA of the CDR3 is TGTGCCAGCCAGACGGGTCTAACCTCCCTTACTTCCTACAATGAGCAGTTCTTC. Residues: CASQTGLTSLTSYNEQFF. Full variable domain (outside the CDR3, taken from reference TRBV5-8 and TRBJ2-1): EAGVTQSPTHLIKTRGQQATLRCSPISGHTSVYWYQQALGLGLQFLLWYDEGEERNRGNFPPRFSGRQFPNYSSELNVNALELEDSALYLCASQTGLTSLTSYNEQFFGPGTRLTVL.

The chain links TRBV18 to TRBJ1-3; perhaps TRBD1 as D (5 bases). There are 15 residues in the CDR3. Trimming cost V 0 bases and J 4 bases, with 10 bases left between them. Germline-derived CDR1 and CDR2 are KGHSH and LQKENI. Written as DNA, the CDR3 is TGTGCCAGCTCACCACCGGTTAACAGGGGAAACACCATATATTTT. Translated: CASSPPVNRGNTIYF.

The chain carries TRBV5-5 and TRBJ2-1, with D possibly TRBD2 on 6 matching bases. CDR3 length equals 16 residues. Germline V gene lookup returns CDR1 SGHKS and CDR2 YYEKEE (reference sequence). The V end was cut by 5 bases, the J end by 5 bases, with 20 bases between. The CDR3 DNA reads as TGTGCCAGCAGGTGGGGGGACCCCGCTCGTAACAATGAGCAGTTCTTC. Translated: CASRWGDPARNNEQFF.

This CDR3 is CASSTLVYNEQFF. The CDR3 coding sequence is TGTGCCAGTAGTACCCTAGTTTACAATGAGCAGTTCTTC. The rearrangement uses TRBV19 and TRBJ2-1; D is unresolved. CDR1 LNHDA and CDR2 SQIVND come from the germline V gene (reference sequence). This CDR3 comprises 13 residues. Deletions cut 4 bases from V and 4 bases from J, with 8 bases between.

V and J are TRBV5-6 and TRBJ1-1; 8 bases map to TRBD1. The ends lost 4 bases at V and 4 bases at J; junction bases unmatched: 6. Per germline, CDR1 SGHDT and CDR2 YYEEEE. This CDR3 comprises 14 residues. As DNA, the CDR3 is TGTGCCAGCAGCCTCGGACAGGGTGGCACTGAAGCTTTCTTT. Amino acid sequence: CASSLGQGGTEAFF. Using reference TRBV5-6 and TRBJ1-1 for the parts outside the CDR3, the full variable domain is DAGVTQSPTHLIKTRGQQVTLRCSPKSGHDTVSWYQQALGQGPQFIFQYYEEEERQRGNFPDRFSGHQFPNYSSELNVNALLLGDSALYLCASSLGQGGTEAFFGQGTRLTVV.

This clone came up once. The V and J genes are TRBV5-1 and TRBJ2-3; TRBD2 aligns across 10 bases. V trimming: 4 bases; J trimming: 4 bases; junction bases outside the gene matches: 3. The CDR3 loop spans 14 amino acids. The germline CDR1 and CDR2 sequences are SGHRS and YFSETQ. This CDR3 is CASSPLAGSDTQYF. DNA for the CDR3: TGCGCCAGCAGCCCACTAGCGGGATCAGATACGCAGTATTTT.